This is a list of T cell receptor beta chains from one sample in a study of radiation and T cells in renal cell carcinoma. TCRdb's table, derived via immunoSEQ multiplex PCR, lists solely in-frame clones and lacks some. The sample has 70,000 to 90,000 clones; 80% to 90% are singletons. Material: blood, obtained from a patient whose treatment included radiotherapy and nephrectomy. These receptors originate from a woman between 50 and 59 years old with renal cell carcinoma. Both conserved end residues are part of each CDR3. A D gene is named only where the DNA matches it firmly. Rows give clone size only sometimes, using once, few, many, or a class for an expanded clone.

J gene	V gene	D gene	clone size	CDR3 DNA	CDR3 protein
TRBJ2-7	TRBV2	.	.	TGTGCCAGCACCGAGGGGTTCCTCGAGCAGTACTTC	CASTEGFLEQYF
TRBJ1-2	TRBV5-4	.	.	TGTGCCAGCAGCTCTTCGACAGTGCTCTATGGCTACACCTTC	CASSSSTVLYGYTF
TRBJ2-1	TRBV5-6	TRBD2	.	TGTGCCAGCAGTTCCGGGACTAGCGCTTACAATGAGCAGTTCTTC	CASSSGTSAYNEQFF
TRBJ2-1	TRBV27	.	.	TGTGCCTGCGGGCAGTACAATGAGCAGTTCTTC	CACGQYNEQFF
TRBJ2-1	TRBV12-5	.	.	TGTGCTAGTGGTGGAATCCCCGGGACCCTCCACAATGAGCAGTTCTTC	CASGGIPGTLHNEQFF
TRBJ1-2	TRBV11-2	.	.	TGTGCCAGCAGCCGCAGGGTACAGGGTCGGGGCTACACCTTC	CASSRRVQGRGYTF
TRBJ1-1	TRBV27	.	.	TGTGCCAGCAGTTTCGGTAGTAACACTGAAGCTTTCTTT	CASSFGSNTEAFF
TRBJ2-7	TRBV11-2	.	once	TGTGCCAGCAGCCCCCTTGGGGGCCCCTTCTCCTACGAGCAGTACTTC	CASSPLGGPFSYEQYF
TRBJ1-1	TRBV11-2	TRBD1	.	TGTGCCAGCAGCTTAGGACAGGGGAGCACTGAAGCTTTCTTT	CASSLGQGSTEAFF
TRBJ2-1	TRBV13	TRBD2	.	TGTGCCAGCAGCCTCGTTGGGACTAGCGGGGGGCCTTACAGGGGTGAGCAGTTCTTC	CASSLVGTSGGPYRGEQFF
TRBJ1-6	TRBV7-9	.	once	TGTGCCAGCAGCCTCCCGGATCCTCAAAATTCACCCCTCCACTTT	CASSLPDPQNSPLHF
TRBJ2-7	TRBV28	.	.	TGTGCCAGCAGTTTAACGGTCTCCTACGAGCAGTACTTC	CASSLTVSYEQYF